This T cell receptor (beta chain) appears in the sequencing data of a study of blood T cell repertoires in COVID-19. Between the trimmed V and J ends, which lost 1 base and 6 bases, there was a span of 10 bases. Germline V gene sequence: CDR1 SGDLS, CDR2 YYNGEE. CDR3 length: 13 amino acids. Generated by immunoSEQ multiplex PCR, the TCRdb table keeps only in-frame clones and is missing some. This table has about 97,000 clones, less than 95% appearing once. The sequence derives from a man aged 60 to 69 with acute or convalescent COVID-19. This chain connects TRBV9 to TRBJ1-2, with D maybe TRBD1 (6 bases). The sequenced material came from peripheral blood. CDR3 sequence reads: CASSVRGIDGYTF. As DNA, the CDR3 is TGTGCCAGCAGCGTAAGGGGGATTGATGGCTACACCTTC.